These T cell receptor beta chains were read from a single sample in a study of shared clonotypes between healthy human individuals. Clones were read by immunoSEQ multiplex PCR, and TCRdb kept only the in-frame ones, dropping some. The sample records 150,000 to 200,000 clones, 90% to 95% being singletons. Sequencing was done on a sample of naive CD4+ T cells sorted from blood. The receptors derive from a woman in her 30s in good health. Each CDR3 is given with its conserved first and last residue. A D gene is named only where the DNA matches it firmly. Where a row states a size, it is once, few, many or the class of an expanded clone; other rows omit it.

J: TRBJ2-7
size: .
D: .
V: TRBV5-1
DNA: TGCGCCAGCAGCTTGGACGGGGGAAGCACCCGAACCTACGAGCAGTACTTC
CDR3: CASSLDGGSTRTYEQYF

J: TRBJ1-5
size: .
D: .
V: TRBV19
DNA: TGTGCCAGTAGTATAGATCTAGGTCATCAGCCCCAGCATTTT
CDR3: CASSIDLGHQPQHF

J: TRBJ1-2
size: .
D: TRBD1
V: TRBV7-2
DNA: TGTGCCAGCAGCCTAGGACAGGGGAGCGGCTATGGCTACACCTTC
CDR3: CASSLGQGSGYGYTF

J: TRBJ2-5
size: .
D: TRBD1
V: TRBV28
DNA: TGTGCCAGCTCCCCAGGGGGCCGGGAGACCCAGTACTTC
CDR3: CASSPGGRETQYF

J: TRBJ1-4
size: .
D: .
V: TRBV2
DNA: TGTGCCAGCAGTGAAGCGGGGGTGAGGAATGAAAAACTGTTTTTT
CDR3: CASSEAGVRNEKLFF

J: TRBJ2-2
size: .
D: TRBD2
V: TRBV19
DNA: TGTGCCAGTAGTAGCCTAGCGGCGAACACCGGGGAGCTGTTTTTT
CDR3: CASSSLAANTGELFF

J: TRBJ2-7
size: .
D: .
V: TRBV20-1
DNA: TGCAGTGCTAGGACTGCTTACGAGCAGTACTTC
CDR3: CSARTAYEQYF

J: TRBJ2-3
size: .
D: TRBD2
V: TRBV5-1
DNA: TGCGCCAGCAGCTCAAAATTAGCGGGGGGCCCTAGCACAGATACGCAGTATTTT
CDR3: CASSSKLAGGPSTDTQYF

J: TRBJ2-1
size: .
D: .
V: TRBV11-2
DNA: TGTGCCAGCAGCTTATCGGGCGGGATACAGAATGAGCAGTTCTTC
CDR3: CASSLSGGIQNEQFF

J: TRBJ2-5
size: .
D: .
V: TRBV9
DNA: TGTGCCAGCAGCGTAGAATCGGGGAGAGGCCGTCAGGCCCAGTACTTC
CDR3: CASSVESGRGRQAQYF

J: TRBJ2-7
size: .
D: TRBD1
V: TRBV28
DNA: TGTGCCAGCAGTAGAGGGGGACAGGGAAGCTACGAGCAGTACTTC
CDR3: CASSRGGQGSYEQYF

J: TRBJ2-7
size: once
D: TRBD1
V: TRBV5-4
DNA: TGTGCCAGCAGCTTGGCCTTGAGACAGGGGGCCTACGAGCAGTACTTC
CDR3: CASSLALRQGAYEQYF

J: TRBJ2-4
size: .
D: .
V: TRBV7-8
DNA: TGTGCCAGCAGCTCACAGGCCGGCGAAAACATTCAGTACTTC
CDR3: CASSSQAGENIQYF

J: TRBJ2-1
size: .
D: TRBD2
V: TRBV5-1
DNA: TGCGCCAGCAGCTTGGGATCGGGAGGGCCCTACAATGAGCAGTTCTTC
CDR3: CASSLGSGGPYNEQFF

J: TRBJ2-7
size: .
D: .
V: TRBV30
DNA: TGTGCCTGGAGTGTCAGCTACGAGCAGTACTTC
CDR3: CAWSVSYEQYF

J: TRBJ2-6
size: .
D: .
V: TRBV19
DNA: TGTGCCAGTAGACAAGGTGCCATCTCTGGGGCCAACGTCCTGACTTTC
CDR3: CASRQGAISGANVLTF

J: TRBJ1-1
size: .
D: .
V: TRBV28
DNA: TGTGCCATCGGGAGAGGGGAGGGAGCTTTCTTT
CDR3: CAIGRGEGAFF

J: TRBJ2-5
size: .
D: TRBD2
V: TRBV18
DNA: TGTGCCAGCTCACCACCACCGGGAGGGGTAGAGACCCAGTACTTC
CDR3: CASSPPPGGVETQYF

J: TRBJ2-7
size: .
D: .
V: TRBV19
DNA: TGTGCCAGTAGTACAGCTGGAGGGCTAACCTACGAGCAGTACTTC
CDR3: CASSTAGGLTYEQYF

J: TRBJ2-7
size: .
D: TRBD1
V: TRBV27
DNA: TGTGCCAGCAGTTCGCCGGGACAGGGCGGCTACGAGCAGTACTTC
CDR3: CASSSPGQGGYEQYF

J: TRBJ1-1
size: .
D: TRBD1
V: TRBV7-9
DNA: TGTGCCAGCAGTCGACAGGGGGCCATTAACACTGAAGCTTTCTTT
CDR3: CASSRQGAINTEAFF

J: TRBJ1-1
size: .
D: .
V: TRBV5-4
DNA: TGTGCCAGCAGCTTTGGGACTGGGGTGAACACTGAAGCTTTCTTT
CDR3: CASSFGTGVNTEAFF

J: TRBJ1-1
size: .
D: .
V: TRBV7-9
DNA: TGTGCCAGCAGCTTATATATTGGCCCGGACACTGAAGCTTTCTTT
CDR3: CASSLYIGPDTEAFF

J: TRBJ1-2
size: .
D: TRBD1
V: TRBV11-2
DNA: TGTGCCAGCAGCTCGCAGACAGGGATCGGCGGCTACACCTTC
CDR3: CASSSQTGIGGYTF

J: TRBJ2-7
size: .
D: TRBD1
V: TRBV11-2
DNA: TGTGCCAGCAGCTTAGATACGACAGGGCTCAGCTACGAGCAGTACTTC
CDR3: CASSLDTTGLSYEQYF

J: TRBJ2-7
size: .
D: .
V: TRBV21-1
DNA: TGTGCCGTTAGCGGGTCATCCTACGAGCAGTACTTC
CDR3: CAVSGSSYEQYF

J: TRBJ1-2
size: .
D: .
V: TRBV6-6
DNA: TGTGCCAGCAGTTACCCCTCCGGGGGTCGGGGCTACACCTTC
CDR3: CASSYPSGGRGYTF

J: TRBJ1-2
size: .
D: .
V: TRBV30
DNA: TGTGCCTGGAGCCAGGCTACCCAGGGGTATGGCTACACCTTC
CDR3: CAWSQATQGYGYTF

J: TRBJ1-1
size: .
D: .
V: TRBV5-4
DNA: TGTGCCAGCAGCCCGGGAGTGGGGGACGCTTTCTTT
CDR3: CASSPGVGDAFF

J: TRBJ1-1
size: .
D: .
V: TRBV6-1
DNA: TGTGCCAGCAGGGATCAGGGGCCCACTGAAGCTTTCTTT
CDR3: CASRDQGPTEAFF